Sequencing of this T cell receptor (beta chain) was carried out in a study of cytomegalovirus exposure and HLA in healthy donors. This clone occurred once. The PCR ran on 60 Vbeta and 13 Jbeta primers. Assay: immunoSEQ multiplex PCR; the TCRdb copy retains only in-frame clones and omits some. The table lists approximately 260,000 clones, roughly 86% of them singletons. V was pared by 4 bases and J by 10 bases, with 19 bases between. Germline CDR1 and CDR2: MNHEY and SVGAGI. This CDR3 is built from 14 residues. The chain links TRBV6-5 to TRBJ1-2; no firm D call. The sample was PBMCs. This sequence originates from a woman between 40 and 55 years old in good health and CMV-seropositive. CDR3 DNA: TGTGCCAGCAGTTCGGGGAGCTGGTCGAGAGACTACACCTTC. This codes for CASSSGSWSRDYTF.